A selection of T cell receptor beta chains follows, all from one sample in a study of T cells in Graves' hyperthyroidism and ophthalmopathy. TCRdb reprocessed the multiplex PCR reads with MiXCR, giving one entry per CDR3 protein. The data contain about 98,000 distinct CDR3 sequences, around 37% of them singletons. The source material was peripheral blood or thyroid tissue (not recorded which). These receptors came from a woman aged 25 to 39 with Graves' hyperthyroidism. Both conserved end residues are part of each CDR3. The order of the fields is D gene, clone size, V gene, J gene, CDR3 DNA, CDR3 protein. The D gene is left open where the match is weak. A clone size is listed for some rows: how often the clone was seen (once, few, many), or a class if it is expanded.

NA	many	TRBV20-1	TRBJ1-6	TGCAGTGCTAGAGATCGTAGAACAGTCAGTTCACCCCTCCACTTT	CSARDRRTVSSPLHF
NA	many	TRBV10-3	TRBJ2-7	TGTGCCATCAGTGAGTCGAGCGAATGGGCCGAAGAGGACTACGAGCAGTACTTC	CAISESSEWAEEDYEQYF
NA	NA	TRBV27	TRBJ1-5	TGTGCGTCAGAAGAGGACTATAGCAATCAGCCCCAGCATTTT	CASEEDYSNQPQHF
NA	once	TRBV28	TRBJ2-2	TGTGCCAGCAGTTACGGGGTTTCCGGGGAGCTGTTTTTT	CASSYGVSGELFF
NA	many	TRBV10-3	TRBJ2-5	TGTGCCACCAACGCTCCAGAAGAGACCCAGTACTTC	CATNAPEETQYF
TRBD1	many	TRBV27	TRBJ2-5	TGTGCCAGCAGTTCCCCGGGACAGGGAGTGACCCAGTACTTC	CASSSPGQGVTQYF
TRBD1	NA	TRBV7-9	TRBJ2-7	TGTGCCAGCAGCCGGGGACAGGTATACGAGCAGTACTTC	CASSRGQVYEQYF
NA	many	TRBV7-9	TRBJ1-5	TGTGCCAGCAGCTTAGTTGGCAGCAATCAGCCCCAGCATTTT	CASSLVGSNQPQHF
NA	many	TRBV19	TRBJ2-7	TGTGCCAGTAGTATCGGGACGACCTACGAGCAGTACTTC	CASSIGTTYEQYF
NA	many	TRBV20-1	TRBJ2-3	TGCAGTGTAAGACACAACCGCGCAGATACGCAGTATTTT	CSVRHNRADTQYF
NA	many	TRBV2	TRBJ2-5	TGTGCCAGCAGTGAAGGGGGCAGAGCCCAAGAGACCCAGTACTTC	CASSEGGRAQETQYF
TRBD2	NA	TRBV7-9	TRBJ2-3	TGTGCCAGCAGCCAGTACATTGCGGGAGGAACAGATACGCAGTATTTT	CASSQYIAGGTDTQYF
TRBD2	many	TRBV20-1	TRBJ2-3	TGCAGTGCTAGCGGGAGGAACACAGATACGCAGTATTTT	CSASGRNTDTQYF
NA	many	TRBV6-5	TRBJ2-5	TGTGCCAGCAGTTACCGAACACCACAAGAGACCCAGTACTTC	CASSYRTPQETQYF
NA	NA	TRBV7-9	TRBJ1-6	TGTGCCAGCAGAAAAGGGGCAGGAGTTTTTCCCCTCCACTTT	CASRKGAGVFPLHF
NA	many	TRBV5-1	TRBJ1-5	TGCGCCAGCAGCTTAGTTGGCAATCAGCCCCAGCATTTT	CASSLVGNQPQHF
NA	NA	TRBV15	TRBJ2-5	TGTGCCACTGCTGTGGGCCGTAGGAACACCGGGGAGACCCAGTACTTC	CATAVGRRNTGETQYF
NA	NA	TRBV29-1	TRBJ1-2	TGCAGCGTTGTTGAGGGCACCTATGGCTACACCTTC	CSVVEGTYGYTF
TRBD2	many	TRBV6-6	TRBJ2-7	TGTGCCAGCAGTTACTCGAGGGGGACTAGCTACGAGCAGTACTTC	CASSYSRGTSYEQYF
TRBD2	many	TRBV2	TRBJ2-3	TGTGCCAGCGTCCTTAGACTAGCGGGAGTCACAGATACGCAGTATTTT	CASVLRLAGVTDTQYF
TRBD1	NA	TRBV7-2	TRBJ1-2	TGTGCCAGCAGCTCTAGACAGGGTGCCCATGGCTACACCTTC	CASSSRQGAHGYTF
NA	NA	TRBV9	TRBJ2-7	TGTGCCAGCAGCGTAGTAAGGGAGCAGTACTTC	CASSVVREQYF
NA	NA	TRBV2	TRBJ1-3	TGTGCCATACTAGGCTCTGGAAGCACCATATATTTT	CAILGSGSTIYF
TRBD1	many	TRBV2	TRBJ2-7	TGTGCCAGCAGTTCGGGGACAGGGGCATACGAGCAGTACTTC	CASSSGTGAYEQYF
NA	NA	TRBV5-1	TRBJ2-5	TGCGCCAGCAGCTTGAGGGCTAGTGGCCAAGAGACCCCGTACTTC	CASSLRASGQETPYF
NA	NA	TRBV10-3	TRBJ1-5	TGTGCCATCAGTGCAGGGAGAGGACAGCCCCAGCATTTT	CAISAGRGQPQHF
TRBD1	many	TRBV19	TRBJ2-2	TGTGCCAGTACTCCGGACAGGGAAAGGGCCGGGGAGCTGTTTTTT	CASTPDRERAGELFF
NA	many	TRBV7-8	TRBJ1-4	TGTGCCAGCAGCTTAGAAAAGTCCAATGAAAAACTGTTTTTT	CASSLEKSNEKLFF
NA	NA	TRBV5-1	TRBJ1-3	NA	CASSFYICSARDKANTIYF
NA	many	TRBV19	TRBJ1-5	TGTGCCAGTACCCCAGACGGGGGTCGGGGTCAGCCCCAGCATTTT	CASTPDGGRGQPQHF
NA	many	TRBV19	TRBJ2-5	TGTGCCAGTAGTGCACAAGAGACCCAGTACTTC	CASSAQETQYF
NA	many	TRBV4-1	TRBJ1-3	TGCGCCAGCAGCCAAGAGGGACACCTCTCTGGAAACACCATATATTTT	CASSQEGHLSGNTIYF